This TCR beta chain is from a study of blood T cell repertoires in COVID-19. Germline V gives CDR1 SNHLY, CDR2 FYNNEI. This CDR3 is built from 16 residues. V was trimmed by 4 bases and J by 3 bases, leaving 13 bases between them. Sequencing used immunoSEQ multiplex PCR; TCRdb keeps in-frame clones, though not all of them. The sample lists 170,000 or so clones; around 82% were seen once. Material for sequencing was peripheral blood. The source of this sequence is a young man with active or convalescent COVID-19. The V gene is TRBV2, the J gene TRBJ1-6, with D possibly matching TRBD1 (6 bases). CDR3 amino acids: CASSVSGANYNSPLHF. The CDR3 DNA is TGTGCCAGCAGTGTGTCAGGGGCCAACTATAATTCACCCCTCCACTTT. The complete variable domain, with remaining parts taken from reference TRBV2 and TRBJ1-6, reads EPEVTQTPSHQVTQMGQEVILRCVPISNHLYFYWYRQILGQKVEFLVSFYNNEISEKSEIFDDQFSVERPDGSNFTLKIRSTKLEDSAMYFCASSVSGANYNSPLHFGNGTRLTVT.